Shown below are 11 T cell receptor beta chains from a single sample sequenced in a study of shared clonotypes between healthy human individuals. Positively selected for CCR7, the CD45RO-negative cells used as naive CD8 cells excluded terminally differentiated effector memory CD45RA+ cells. Here immunoSEQ multiplex PCR was the method, and the copy in TCRdb shows in-frame clones only, minus some. The sample yields under 2,000,000 clones, approximately 94% seen once. The sample taken for sequencing was naive CD8+ T cells sorted from blood. Source of these receptors: a man between 18 and 35 years old in good health.

With respect to this clone: Different DNA sequences within this sample yield the same CDR3. The chain is built from TRBV5-4 and TRBJ1-1; no clear D. Germline assignment: CDR1 SGHNT and CDR2 YYREEE (reference sequence). V was pared by 4 bases and J by 4 bases, with 8 bases between. This CDR3 spans 12 amino acids. This chain's CDR3 is CASSLGSTEAFF. The CDR3 DNA sequence: TGTGCCAGCAGCCTAGGTAGCACTGAAGCTTTCTTT.

This clone was seen only a few times. The sample holds other DNA sequences that translate to the same CDR3. J is TRBJ2-2 and V is TRBV5-6; the D is unclear. The germline V and J ends were trimmed by 2 bases and 5 bases, with 4 bases remaining between them. The length of the CDR3 is 12 residues. The germline CDR1 and CDR2 sequences are SGHDT and YYEEEE. This CDR3 reads CASSFGTGELFF. The CDR3 coding sequence is TGTGCCAGCAGCTTCGGGACCGGGGAGCTGTTTTTT.

The rearrangement uses TRBV9 and TRBJ1-2; D perhaps matches TRBD1 (6 bases). V lost 3 bases, J lost 5 bases, and 17 bases lay in between. The germline V gene encodes CDR1 SGDLS and CDR2 YYNGEE. This CDR3 spans 15 amino acids. CDR3 amino acids: CASSGTPGAVYGYTF. The CDR3 bases are TGTGCCAGCAGCGGGACCCCAGGGGCGGTTTATGGCTACACCTTC.

The chain is built from TRBV7-2 and TRBJ2-5, with 9 bases fitting TRBD1. V lost 6 bases to trimming and J lost 2 bases; unmatched junction nucleotides: 4. The germline CDR1 and CDR2 sequences are SGHTA and FQGNSA. The CDR3 is made up of 14 amino acids. The CDR3 DNA follows: TGTGCCAGCAGAGTACAGGGGGCTCAAGAGACCCAGTACTTC. Its protein is CASRVQGAQETQYF.

The DNA for the CDR3 is TGTGCCAGCAGAGTGGGAGAGACCCTCGGGGTCTATGGCTACACCTTC. Translation: CASRVGETLGVYGYTF. The V and J genes are TRBV28 and TRBJ1-2; D not certain. Deletions cut 6 bases from V and 4 bases from J, with 21 bases between. Germline assignment: CDR1 MDHEN and CDR2 SYDVKM. There are 16 residues in the CDR3.

This clone was seen more than once but under ten times. The chain is built from TRBV2 and TRBJ2-7; D gene uncertain. Looked up from germline, CDR1 is SNHLY and CDR2 is FYNNEI. V was pared by 8 bases and J by 2 bases, with 10 bases between. The CDR3 sequence is 12 residues long. The CDR3 DNA is TGTGCCAGCGGTACAGTGACCTACGAGCAGTACTTC. Protein product: CASGTVTYEQYF.

V and J are TRBV6-5 and TRBJ2-2, with 7 bases that match TRBD2. The ends lost 6 bases at V and 4 bases at J; junction bases unmatched: 8. This CDR3 region has 15 residues. In germline, CDR1 is MNHEY, CDR2 SVGAGI. CDR3 residues: CASSLAGEGTGELFF. CDR3 nucleotides: TGTGCCAGCAGCCTGGCGGGGGAGGGCACCGGGGAGCTGTTTTTT.

The V gene is TRBV5-6, the J gene TRBJ2-2; D uncertain. Germline lookup yields CDR1 SGHDT and CDR2 YYEEEE. There are 14 residues in the CDR3. V gave up 3 bases and J gave up 1 base, with 7 bases separating them. Written as DNA, the CDR3 is TGTGCCAGCAGCTCCCGTGGGAACACCGGGGAGCTGTTTTTT. It is translated as CASSSRGNTGELFF. The whole variable domain, remainder taken from reference TRBV5-6 and TRBJ2-2, is DAGVTQSPTHLIKTRGQQVTLRCSPKSGHDTVSWYQQALGQGPQFIFQYYEEEERQRGNFPDRFSGHQFPNYSSELNVNALLLGDSALYLCASSSRGNTGELFFGEGSRLTVL.

This chain uses TRBV5-6 with TRBJ2-7, with unresolved D. CDR3 length: 14 residues. V was shortened by 4 bases and J by 2 bases, with 13 bases between the two germline ends. From germline, CDR1 is SGHDT and CDR2 YYEEEE. The CDR3 spells CASSREFSPYEQYF. CDR3 coding DNA: TGTGCCAGCAGCCGAGAGTTTAGTCCCTACGAGCAGTACTTC.

The rearrangement uses TRBV18 and TRBJ1-1, with TRBD1 matching 7 bases. After removal of 3 bases from V and 4 bases from J, the junction contained 5 bases not matched to a gene. Germline V gene data show CDR1 as KGHSH and CDR2 as LQKENI. This CDR3 has 14 amino acids. The CDR3 loop reads CASSPPDRITEAFF. The CDR3 DNA sequence: TGTGCCAGCTCACCTCCGGACAGGATCACTGAAGCTTTCTTT. The complete variable domain, with remaining parts taken from reference TRBV18 and TRBJ1-1, reads NAGVMQNPRHLVRRRGQEARLRCSPMKGHSHVYWYRQLPEEGLKFMVYLQKENIIDESGMPKERFSAEFPKEGPSILRIQQVVRGDSAAYFCASSPPDRITEAFFGQGTRLTVV.

A note on this clone: Other DNA sequences in the sample encode the same CDR3. The genes are TRBV4-1 and TRBJ2-2, with TRBD2 as a possible D gene (5 bases). This CDR3 has 16 residues. The V end was cut by 1 base, the J end by 1 base, with 10 bases between. Germline CDR1 and CDR2: MGHRA and YSYEKL. This chain's CDR3 is CASSQAGLLNTGELFF. The CDR3 bases are TGCGCCAGCAGCCAAGCCGGACTCCTGAACACCGGGGAGCTGTTTTTT.